In its sample, the clone carrying this TCR beta chain was seen many times. Its antigen remains unidentified. These data belong to a study of CD8 T cells in ankylosing spondylitis. TCRdb redid the calling of the 5' RACE reads with MiXCR, one entry per CDR3 protein. The profile shows fewer than 550,000 distinct CDR3 sequences, approximately 5.3% of them singletons. Germline-derived CDR1 and CDR2 are SQVTM and ANQGSEA. The CDR3 runs to 14 residues. The J segment lost 3 bases and the V segment lost 6 bases, leaving 7 bases of the junction unmatched. Whole-study results and caveats: Characteristic of ankylosing spondylitis blood, it appeared, was a TCR beta motif comprising fewer than 10 highly homologous variants.

This chain links TRBV29-1 with TRBJ1-2, with 10 bases aligning to TRBD1. Sequenced material: blood, either unsorted or a sorted T cell fraction (not recorded which). This clonotype was sampled from a male donor with ankylosing spondylitis. The CDR3 sequence is CSVARDRGYYGYTF. For the CDR3, the DNA is TGCAGCGTAGCCCGGGACAGGGGCTACTATGGCTACACCTTC.